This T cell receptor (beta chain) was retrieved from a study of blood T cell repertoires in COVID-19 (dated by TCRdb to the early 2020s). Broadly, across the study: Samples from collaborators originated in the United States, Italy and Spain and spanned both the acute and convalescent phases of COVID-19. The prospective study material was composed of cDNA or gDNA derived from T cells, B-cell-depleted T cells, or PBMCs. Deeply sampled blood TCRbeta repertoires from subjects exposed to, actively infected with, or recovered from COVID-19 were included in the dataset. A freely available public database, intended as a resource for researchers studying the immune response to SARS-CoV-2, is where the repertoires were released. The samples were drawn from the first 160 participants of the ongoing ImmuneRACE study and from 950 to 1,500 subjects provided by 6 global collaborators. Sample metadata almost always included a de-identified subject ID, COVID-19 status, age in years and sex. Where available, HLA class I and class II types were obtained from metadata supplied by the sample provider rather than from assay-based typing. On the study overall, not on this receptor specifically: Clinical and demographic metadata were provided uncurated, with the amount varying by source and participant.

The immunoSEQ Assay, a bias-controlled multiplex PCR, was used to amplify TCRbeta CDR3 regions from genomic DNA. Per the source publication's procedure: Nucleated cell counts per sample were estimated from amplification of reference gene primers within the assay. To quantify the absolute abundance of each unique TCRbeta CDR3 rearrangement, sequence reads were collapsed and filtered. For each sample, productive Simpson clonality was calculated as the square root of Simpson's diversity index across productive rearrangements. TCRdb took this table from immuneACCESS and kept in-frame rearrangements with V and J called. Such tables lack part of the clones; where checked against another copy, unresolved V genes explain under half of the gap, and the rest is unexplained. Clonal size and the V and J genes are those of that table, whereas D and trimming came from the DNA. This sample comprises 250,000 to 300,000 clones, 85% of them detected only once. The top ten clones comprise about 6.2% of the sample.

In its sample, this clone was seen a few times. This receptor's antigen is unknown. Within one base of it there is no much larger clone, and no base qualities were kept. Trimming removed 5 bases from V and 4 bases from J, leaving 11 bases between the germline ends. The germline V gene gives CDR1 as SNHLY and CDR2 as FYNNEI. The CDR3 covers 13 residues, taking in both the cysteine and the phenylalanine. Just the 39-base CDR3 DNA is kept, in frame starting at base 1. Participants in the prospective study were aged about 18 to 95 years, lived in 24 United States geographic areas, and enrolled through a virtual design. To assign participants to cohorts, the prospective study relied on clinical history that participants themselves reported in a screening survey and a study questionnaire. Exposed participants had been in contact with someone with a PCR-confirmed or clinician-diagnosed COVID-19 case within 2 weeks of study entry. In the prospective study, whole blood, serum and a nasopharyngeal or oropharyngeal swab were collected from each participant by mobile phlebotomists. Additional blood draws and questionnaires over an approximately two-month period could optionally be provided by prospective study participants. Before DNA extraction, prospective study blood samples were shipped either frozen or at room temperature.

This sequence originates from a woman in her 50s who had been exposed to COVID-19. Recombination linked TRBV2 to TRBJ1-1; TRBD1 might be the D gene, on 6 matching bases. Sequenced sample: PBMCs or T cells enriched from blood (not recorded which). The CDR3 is CASSIAQGTEAFF. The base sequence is TGTGCCAGCAGTATTGCACAGGGCACTGAAGCTTTCTTT. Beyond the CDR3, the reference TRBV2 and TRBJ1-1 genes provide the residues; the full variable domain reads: EPEVTQTPSHQVTQMGQEVILRCVPISNHLYFYWYRQILGQKVEFLVSFYNNEISEKSEIFDDQFSVERPDGSNFTLKIRSTKLEDSAMYFCASSIAQGTEAFFGQGTRLTVV.